This TCR beta chain was recorded in a study of T-cell reconstitution after alpha-beta-depleted transplantation in children. Overall study findings and caveats: Reportedly, roughly two months post-transplant, alpha-beta T cells arose from several hundred expanded graft clones.

TCRbeta library preparation incorporated unique molecular identifiers. Using its own MiXCR run on the PCR reads, TCRdb lists one record per CDR3 protein. The sample records 150,000 to 200,000 distinct CDR3 sequences, approximately 12% being singletons. This clonotype has at least ten counts. As yet, its antigen is unknown. Sample: PBMCs, taken before TCRalphabeta/CD19-depleted stem cell transplant. The receptor comes from a boy aged 2-15 years with acute myeloid leukemia, due to receive a stem cell transplant.

The CDR3 nucleotides read TGTGCCAGCAGTACTACGCCCGGGACAGACCAAGAGACCCAGTACTTC. Protein product: CASSTTPGTDQETQYF. This sequence joins TRBV27 and TRBJ2-5; TRBD1 matches at 7 bases. The ends lost 5 bases at V and 0 bases at J; junction bases unmatched: 9. This CDR3 is built from 16 residues. Germline-derived CDR1 and CDR2 are MNHEY and SMNVEV (reference sequence).